What follows are 14 T cell receptor beta chains derived from one specimen sequenced in a study of regulatory T cells in long-lasting Graves disease. With iRepertoire HTBI primers and Arm-PCR of CDR3 regions, TCR beta libraries were built. TCRdb ran MiXCR on the multiplex PCR reads and lists one entry per CDR3 protein. Of 300,000 to 500,000 distinct CDR3 sequences in the sample, around 21% are singletons; the top ten hold about 20%. Time point here: persistent/refractory GD, antithyroid drugs over 5 years with positive TRAb. There was RNA extracted from PBMCs, and the TCR library was made from it. The starting material was peripheral blood mononuclear cells (PBMCs), obtained when the disease was refractory, from a patient treated with antithyroid drugs. The origin of the receptors is a female donor with Graves disease.

This clonotype was found many times. The gene calls are TRBV20-1 and TRBJ2-5; 7 bases match TRBD1. The CDR3 loop spans 15 amino acids. V was pared by 6 bases and J by 4 bases, with 14 bases of the junction left unmatched. The germline V gene has CDR1 DFQATT and CDR2 SNEGSKA (reference sequence). The CDR3 here is CSAEETGHGRETQYF. In nucleotides, the CDR3 is TGCAGTGCCGAAGAGACAGGGCATGGGCGAGAGACCCAGTACTTC.

This clonotype was counted ten times or more. The rearrangement links TRBV2 to TRBJ2-5; possibly TRBD1 for D (6 bases). Germline assignment: CDR1 SNHLY and CDR2 FYNNEI. The V gene lost 9 bases and the J gene lost 4 bases, with 9 bases spanning the gap. CDR3 size: 11 residues. CDR3 loop: CARQQGETQYF. CDR3 sequence (DNA): TGTGCCAGACAACAGGGAGAGACCCAGTACTTC.

This clonotype was picked up many times. This chain joins TRBV6-1 and TRBJ2-5; no clear D gene. This CDR3 is 14 amino acids long. V lost 6 bases and J 5 bases, leaving 16 bases between the germline ends. Germline V lookup: CDR1 MNHNS, CDR2 SASEGT. The CDR3 region has the DNA TGTGCCAGCAGGGAATCCCCAGTGAGGGAGACCCAGTACTTC. Protein sequence: CASRESPVRETQYF.

The J gene is TRBJ1-3, the V gene TRBV7-9; tentative D call: TRBD1 (5 bases). CDR3 size: 16 residues. V shed 5 bases and J shed 3 bases, with 17 bases lying between them. The germline V gene encodes CDR1 SEHNR and CDR2 FQNEAQ (reference sequence). CDR3 sequence: CASSPMGGAFGNTIYF. The CDR3 DNA reads as TGTGCCAGCAGCCCAATGGGGGGTGCATTTGGAAACACCATATATTTT.

This clonotype was picked up many times. The J gene is TRBJ1-4, the V gene TRBV7-2, with unresolved D. V was pared by 4 bases and J by 8 bases, with 8 bases between. The CDR3 runs to 12 residues. Germline-derived CDR1 and CDR2 are SGHTA and FQGNSA. The CDR3 region has the DNA TGTGCCAGCAGCTCCTTAGGGGAAAAACTGTTTTTT. Amino acids: CASSSLGEKLFF.

This clonotype was counted ten times or more. This sequence joins TRBV3-1 and TRBJ1-2, with no clear D. This CDR3 has 13 residues. The germline V and J ends were trimmed by 1 base and 8 bases, with 11 bases remaining between them. From germline, CDR1 is LGHDT and CDR2 YNNKEL (reference sequence). CDR3 in DNA: TGTGCCAGCAGCCAAGGATCGGTGAACGGCTACACCTTC. This encodes CASSQGSVNGYTF.

This clonotype has just one count. A far more abundant clone sits one base away, making this likely a read error. V gene TRBV28 combines with J gene TRBJ1-2; 9 bases match TRBD1. Unmatched junction bases numbered 12, after V lost 5 bases and J lost 2 bases. Germline assignment: CDR1 MDHEN and CDR2 SYDVKM. The CDR3 is 17 residues long. CDR3 nucleotides: TGTGCCAGCAGTCCACGCCGGCACAGGGGGCACAACTATGGCTACACCTTC. Protein product: CASSPRRHRGHNYGYTF.

This clonotype came up a few times. The CDR3 bases are TGTGCCAGCAGCCTTAAAGGGACGGACGAGCAGTACTTC. The encoded protein is CASSLKGTDEQYF. This chain joins TRBV7-3 and TRBJ2-7; D possibly matches TRBD1 or TRBD2 (5 bases each). The CDR3 runs to 13 residues. The V end was cut by 5 bases, the J end by 5 bases, with 13 bases between. The germline CDR1 and CDR2 sequences are SGHTA and FQGTGA.

This clonotype appeared a few times. V is TRBV28 and J is TRBJ2-7; D uncertain. Germline loops: CDR1 MDHEN, CDR2 SYDVKM. This CDR3 is 13 amino acids long. Between the trimmed V and J ends, which lost 3 bases and 3 bases, there was a span of 9 bases. CDR3 coding DNA: TGTGCCAGCAGTTTCCTCCCACACTACGAGCAGTACTTC. It yields the protein CASSFLPHYEQYF. The whole variable domain, remainder taken from reference TRBV28 and TRBJ2-7, is DVKVTQSSRYLVKRTGEKVFLECVQDMDHENMFWYRQDPGLGLRLIYFSYDVKMKEKGDIPEGYSVSREKKERFSLILESASTNQTSMYLCASSFLPHYEQYFGPGTRLTVT.

The CDR3, as DNA: TGTGCCAGTAGTATACTACAGGGGAAGACCCAGTACTTC. Its protein product is CASSILQGKTQYF. The chain couples TRBV19 to TRBJ2-5; 7 nucleotides agree with TRBD1. The CDR3 is 13 amino acids. The junction had 3 bases not matched to a gene; V was cut back by 2 bases and J by 6 bases. Germline CDR1 is LNHDA and CDR2 is SQIVND (reference sequence).

This chain connects TRBV30 to TRBJ1-3, with 7 nucleotides matching TRBD1. The CDR3 is 14 residues long. Trimming removed 5 bases from V and 0 bases from J; junction bases left unmatched: 4. Germline V gene lookup returns CDR1 GTSNPN and CDR2 SVGIG (reference sequence). CDR3 nucleotide sequence: TGTGCCTGGGACAGGGTTCACTCTGGAAACACCATATATTTT. Encoded protein: CAWDRVHSGNTIYF. Drawing the rest from reference TRBV30 and TRBJ1-3, the complete variable domain is SQTIHQWPATLVQPVGSPLSLECTVEGTSNPNLYWYRQAAGRGLQLLFYSVGIGQISSEVPQNLSASRPQDRQFILSSKKLLLSDSGFYLCAWDRVHSGNTIYFGEGSWLTVV.

This clonotype showed up many times. The chain has TRBV6-5 and TRBJ2-5; 8 nucleotides match TRBD1. V trimming: 3 bases; J trimming: 1 base; junction bases outside the gene matches: 7. This CDR3 spans 16 amino acids. Per the germline V gene, CDR1 is MNHEY and CDR2 is SVGAGI. The CDR3 coding sequence is TGTGCCAGCAGTTATCCCGTAGGACAGGGCCAAGAGACCCAGTACTTC. It translates to CASSYPVGQGQETQYF.

The V and J genes are TRBV7-9 and TRBJ2-1, with 7 bases matching TRBD2. The trim removed 5 bases at V and 5 bases at J, leaving 9 bases unmatched. The CDR3 is 15 amino acids. Germline V gives CDR1 SEHNR, CDR2 FQNEAQ (reference sequence). The CDR3 loop reads CASSRWSGADNEQFF. CDR3 nucleotide sequence: TGTGCCAGCAGCCGGTGGAGCGGGGCAGACAATGAGCAGTTCTTC.

Comment on this clonotype: At one end, the junction sequence differs from germline, possibly due to a read error. This chain connects TRBV7-9 to TRBJ2-1, with 7 positions matching TRBD2. The CDR3 spans 11 residues. The germline gives CDR1 SEHNR, CDR2 FQNEAQ (reference sequence). DNA for the CDR3: TGTGCCAGCAGGTTAGCGGGTGAGCAGTTCTTC. As protein: CASRLAGEQFF.